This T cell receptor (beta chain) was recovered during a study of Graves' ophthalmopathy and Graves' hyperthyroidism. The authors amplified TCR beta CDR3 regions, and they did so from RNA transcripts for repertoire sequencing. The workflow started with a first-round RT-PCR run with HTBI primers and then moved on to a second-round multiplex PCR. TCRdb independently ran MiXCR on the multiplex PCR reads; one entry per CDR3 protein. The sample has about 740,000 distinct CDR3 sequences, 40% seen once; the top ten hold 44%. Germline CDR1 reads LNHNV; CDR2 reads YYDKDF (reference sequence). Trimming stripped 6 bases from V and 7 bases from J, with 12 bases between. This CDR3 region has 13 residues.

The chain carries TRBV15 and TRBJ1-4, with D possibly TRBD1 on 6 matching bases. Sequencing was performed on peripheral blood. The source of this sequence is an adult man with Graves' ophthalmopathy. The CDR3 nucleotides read TGTGCCACCAGAACAACAGGGATTGAAAAACTGTTTTTT. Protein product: CATRTTGIEKLFF.